Following are 24 T cell receptor beta chains from one sample sequenced in a study of radiation and T cells in renal cell carcinoma. Profiling relied on immunoSEQ multiplex PCR, and the TCRdb table lists in-frame clones only, not all of them. The sample consists of approximately 90,000 clones, around four fifths of them appearing once. Documented time point: blood 4 weeks post-SBRT, at nephrectomy. The treatment denotes: 15 Gy SBRT to primary tumor, nephrectomy 4 weeks later. This specimen consisted of blood, obtained from a patient whose treatment included radiotherapy and nephrectomy. Receptors originate from a middle-aged man with renal cell carcinoma.

This clone has only a few counts. Here the CDR3 reads CSVQTPMNTEAFF. CDR3 nucleotide sequence: TGCAGCGTTCAGACACCTATGAACACTGAAGCTTTCTTT. This chain uses TRBV29-1 with TRBJ1-1; D gene uncertain. Trimming took 5 bases from V and 0 from J, leaving 10 bases between them. The CDR3 extends over 13 amino acids. Germline V lookup: CDR1 SQVTM, CDR2 ANQGSEA.

This chain uses TRBV6-5 with TRBJ2-5, with D possibly being TRBD2 (6 bases). The ends were cut back, 5 bases at V and 3 bases at J, with 10 bases in the middle. The CDR3 covers 13 residues. Germline V gives CDR1 MNHEY, CDR2 SVGAGI. CDR3 sequence: CASSPSGEETQYF. The CDR3 DNA is TGTGCCAGCAGTCCCTCGGGAGAAGAGACCCAGTACTTC.

The rearrangement uses TRBV30 and TRBJ2-1, with 12 nucleotides matching TRBD2. V lost 3 bases and J lost 0; bases outside the gene matches: 18. The CDR3 spans 21 residues. CDR1 and CDR2 from the germline V gene are GTSNPN and SVGIG (reference sequence). CDR3: CAWRKGLGLAGLQSSYNEQFF. The CDR3 nucleotides read TGTGCCTGGAGGAAGGGACTGGGACTAGCGGGCCTCCAAAGCTCCTACAATGAGCAGTTCTTC.

This rearrangement joins TRBV6-5 to TRBJ1-2; possible D gene TRBD1, 6 bases. Germline V gene lookup returns CDR1 MNHEY and CDR2 SVGAGI. V lost 0 bases and J 2 bases, leaving 10 bases between the germline ends. CDR3 length: 15 amino acids. This CDR3 is CASSYSPGENYGYTF. The CDR3 nucleotides are TGTGCCAGCAGTTACTCTCCAGGGGAGAACTATGGCTACACCTTC.

J is TRBJ2-7 and V is TRBV12-5, with a tentative D call TRBD1 (5 bases). V was clipped by 0 bases and J by 7 bases, with 13 bases between them. The CDR3 runs to 14 residues. CDR1 LGHNT and CDR2 FRNRAP come from the germline V gene. The chain's CDR3 is CASGLVSRVQEQYF. Here the CDR3 DNA reads TGTGCTAGTGGTTTGGTTAGCAGGGTTCAAGAGCAGTACTTC.

The V and J genes are TRBV6-5 and TRBJ1-2, with 10 bases matching TRBD1. The germline V gene has CDR1 MNHEY and CDR2 SVGAGI. The V gene end was trimmed by 6 bases and the J gene end by 6 bases; junction bases not matched to a gene: 4. CDR3 size: 13 residues. The CDR3 protein is CASSLDRGNGYTF. DNA for the CDR3: TGTGCCAGCAGCTTGGACAGGGGGAATGGCTACACCTTC.

This clone was observed a single time. The chain combines TRBV6-5 with TRBJ2-5, with D unclear. This CDR3 spans 13 amino acids. V was clipped by 7 bases and J by 2 bases, with 11 bases between them. CDR1 and CDR2 from the germline V gene are MNHEY and SVGAGI. CDR3 amino acids: CASKNGRQETQYF. The CDR3 DNA reads TGTGCCAGCAAAAACGGCAGACAAGAGACCCAGTACTTC.

This clone has a single count. The chain has TRBV6-5 and TRBJ1-1; D gene uncertain. From germline, CDR1 is MNHEY and CDR2 SVGAGI. V lost 4 bases and J lost 7, with 4 bases in between. The CDR3 runs 10 residues. Here the CDR3 DNA reads TGTGCCAGCAGTTTAGGTGAAGCTTTCTTT. This translates into CASSLGEAFF.

The chain is built from TRBV28 and TRBJ1-2; maybe TRBD1 (6 bases). With 11 bases removed from V and 3 bases from J, the gap between germline ends came to 13 bases. The CDR3 runs 12 residues. CDR1 and CDR2 (germline): MDHEN, SYDVKM. Here the CDR3 reads CAWGAGDYGYTF. Written as DNA, the CDR3 is TGTGCCTGGGGGGCAGGGGACTATGGCTACACCTTC.

In this sample, this clone turned up once. This chain connects TRBV4-1 to TRBJ1-5; TRBD1 might be the D (5 bases). The CDR3 has 18 amino acids. Germline loops: CDR1 MGHRA, CDR2 YSYEKL. The germline V and J ends were trimmed by 4 bases and 0 bases, with 19 bases remaining between them. CDR3 sequence: CASSPPGWGGYSNQPQHF. The CDR3, as DNA: TGCGCCAGCAGCCCGCCCGGGTGGGGGGGATATAGCAATCAGCCCCAGCATTTT.

This clone was seen just once. The chain joins TRBV27 to TRBJ2-1, with D possibly being TRBD1 (6 bases). The germline CDR1 and CDR2 sequences are MNHEY and SMNVEV (reference sequence). V was shortened by 6 bases and J by 5 bases, with 17 bases between the two germline ends. The CDR3 totals 15 residues. CDR3 nucleotide sequence: TGTGCCAGCAGGTGGGGGTCCAGGGGCAACAATGAGCAGTTCTTC. Its protein product is CASRWGSRGNNEQFF.

The genes are TRBV2 and TRBJ2-3; D is uncertain. Germline values: CDR1 SNHLY, CDR2 FYNNEI. The CDR3 is 12 residues long. V lost 1 base, J lost 8 bases, and 7 bases lay in between. CDR3 nucleotide sequence: TGTGCCAGCAGTGAAGACAGAGCTACGCAGTATTTT. Its protein is CASSEDRATQYF.

The CDR3 protein is CATGPPAGSVGELFF. As DNA, the CDR3 is TGTGCCACCGGTCCCCCAGCAGGATCGGTCGGGGAGCTGTTTTTT. The chain recombines TRBV2 with TRBJ2-2; unclear D gene. Germline CDR1 reads SNHLY; CDR2 reads FYNNEI. V dropped 10 bases and J dropped 7 bases, with 22 bases sitting between them. The CDR3 totals 15 residues.

The V call is TRBV27, the J call TRBJ2-4; D is ambiguous. Trimming pared 6 bases from V and 0 bases from J, leaving 9 bases between. CDR3 length: 14 residues. Germline V lookup: CDR1 MNHEY, CDR2 SMNVEV (reference sequence). The CDR3: CASRPLVAKNIQYF. The CDR3 DNA reads as TGTGCCAGCAGACCGTTAGTAGCCAAAAACATTCAGTACTTC.

The chain employs TRBV11-2 and TRBJ2-6; a weak D match, TRBD1 (6 bases). CDR1 SGHAT and CDR2 FQNNGV come from the germline V gene. The CDR3 runs to 17 residues. The germline V and J ends were trimmed by 5 bases and 0 bases, with 14 bases remaining between them. The CDR3 DNA follows: TGTGCCAGCAGCACACAAAGACAGGTCTCTGGGGCCAACGTCCTGACTTTC. Translation gives CASSTQRQVSGANVLTF.

The chain links TRBV16 to TRBJ2-7, with D possibly called TRBD1 or TRBD2 (6 bases each). The germline gives CDR1 KGHSY, CDR2 FQNENV. The V end lost 1 base, the J end lost 3 bases, and 16 bases lay between the germline ends. The CDR3 is 16 amino acids. CDR3 DNA sequence: TGTGCCAGCAGCCAATTTGATCCAGGGGAGGTCTACGAGCAGTACTTC. Translation: CASSQFDPGEVYEQYF.

This clone was seen a handful of times. The V gene is TRBV5-1, the J gene TRBJ1-2; 11 bases match TRBD1. The CDR3 has 16 amino acids. The ends lost 4 bases at V and 2 bases at J; junction bases unmatched: 7. Germline values: CDR1 SGHRS, CDR2 YFSETQ. CDR3 amino acids: CASSQIGQGANYGYTF. The CDR3 nucleotides are TGCGCCAGCAGCCAAATAGGACAGGGGGCGAACTATGGCTACACCTTC.

The CDR3: CASSYGRTYGYTF. DNA for the CDR3: TGTGCCAGCAGTTACGGCAGAACCTATGGCTACACCTTC. The V call is TRBV6-5, the J call TRBJ1-2; D call uncertain. The CDR3 runs 13 residues. CDR1 is MNHEY, CDR2 SVGAGI, per germline. With 2 bases removed from V and 4 bases from J, the gap between germline ends came to 8 bases.

The V gene is TRBV9, the J gene TRBJ2-2; 7 bases match TRBD2. V lost 1 base, J lost 5 bases, and 8 bases stayed unmatched. The CDR3 spans 16 residues. Germline CDR1 reads SGDLS; CDR2 reads YYNGEE. The CDR3 region has the DNA TGTGCCAGCAGCGTATTTGGGGGAGGGCTGACCGGGGAGCTGTTTTTT. It encodes CASSVFGGGLTGELFF. Using reference TRBV9 and TRBJ2-2 for the parts outside the CDR3, the full variable domain is DSGVTQTPKHLITATGQRVTLRCSPRSGDLSVYWYQQSLDQGLQFLIQYYNGEERAKGNILERFSAQQFPDLHSELNLSSLELGDSALYFCASSVFGGGLTGELFFGEGSRLTVL.

This chain joins TRBV27 and TRBJ2-7; D is undetermined. Germline lookup yields CDR1 MNHEY and CDR2 SMNVEV (reference sequence). This CDR3 spans 13 amino acids. V lost 5 bases and J lost 9, with 17 bases in between. The DNA of the CDR3 is TGTGCCAGCAGTAAAGAAGCCTACGACGGGCAGTACTTC. Its protein is CASSKEAYDGQYF.

The chain recombines TRBV5-1 with TRBJ2-3, with D perhaps matching TRBD1 (6 bases). The V end lost 2 bases, the J end lost 5 bases, and 15 bases lay between the germline ends. The CDR3 totals 15 residues. The V gene's germline CDR1 is SGHRS and CDR2 YFSETQ. CDR3 nucleotide sequence: TGCGCCAGCAGCTTAATACAGGGTTCGGGAGATACGCAGTATTTT. Translated: CASSLIQGSGDTQYF.

This chain links TRBV6-5 with TRBJ1-3; unclear D gene. CDR1 is MNHEY and CDR2 is SVGAGI in the germline V gene. Trimming took off 7 bases at V and 4 bases at J, with 8 bases between the two ends. This CDR3 has 12 amino acids. CDR3 residues: CASTKPGNTIYF. CDR3 DNA sequence: TGTGCCAGCACAAAACCCGGAAACACCATATATTTT.

V usage is TRBV30 and J usage is TRBJ2-3; 8 positions agree with TRBD2. The CDR3 loop spans 15 amino acids. The V gene end was trimmed by 3 bases and the J gene end by 1 base; junction bases not matched to a gene: 6. Germline CDR1 GTSNPN, CDR2 SVGIG (reference sequence). The CDR3 DNA reads as TGTGCCTGGAGCCCGGGGGGGACGGGCACAGATACGCAGTATTTT. Residues: CAWSPGGTGTDTQYF.

The chain is built from TRBV9 and TRBJ2-5; 7 bases fit TRBD1. J lost 5 bases, V lost 5 bases, and 6 bases had no gene match. The CDR3 is 13 amino acids. CDR1 is SGDLS, CDR2 YYNGEE, per germline. CDR3 nucleotides: TGTGCCAGCAGTTGGGGACAGTTCGAGACCCAGTACTTC. It is translated as CASSWGQFETQYF.